Here is one T cell receptor (beta chain) with its context. This clonotype was observed a handful of times. No cognate antigen has been identified for it. Per-base quality was not reported, and no clone a single base away is much larger than it. These data originate in a study of blood T cells in healthy people across ages (dated by TCRdb to 2015 to 2017). Concerning the study at large: In model experiments, template switching captured about one uniquely barcoded TCR beta cDNA molecule for every two T cells. Age-related changes in TCR beta repertoire diversity were measured in the study by deep sequencing normalized with unique cDNA molecular identifiers. Donors were grouped into four age groups: young (average approximately 15 years), middle-aged (less than 40), aged (roughly 67) and long-lived (over 80). Using the same blood draw, the study looked at two additional independent replicas of 1 million unique cDNA reads for two donors, one aged 18 to 29 and the other aged 80 or older.

The donors were roughly 38 Caucasian individuals from Russia, aged 6 to 90 years, who were systemically healthy. Each donor gave around 9.8 milliliters of peripheral blood, collected into EDTA-treated Vacutainer tubes. Ficoll-Paque density-gradient centrifugation was used to isolate PBMCs, with at least 7 million per sample. Total RNA, at least 5 micrograms per sample, was extracted from PBMCs with Trizol reagent. The percentages of naive CD45RAhigh/CD27high T cells were determined by flow cytometry on a PBMC aliquot from every donor. The CDR3, from cysteine to phenylalanine, totals 14 residues. Just CDR3 DNA is preserved here, 42 bases in frame from base 1. Trimming removed 0 bases from V and 0 bases from J, leaving 4 bases between the germline ends. For CDR1 and CDR2, the germline V gene lists MNHEY and SVGAGI. The library was built by means of 5' RACE. TCRdb lists the instrument as Illumina HiSeq 2500. A second PCR of 7 to 11 cycles was run with a J-beta primer mix and a sample-barcoded 5' primer. Each TCR beta cDNA molecule received a unique molecular identifier from a template-switch 5' adaptor carrying 12 random nucleotides. Each sample yielded at least 3 million CDR3-containing paired-end reads. First-strand cDNA was synthesized from all RNA with the Mint cDNA synthesis kit, primed by a TRBC-specific oligonucleotide. All cDNA was treated with uracil-DNA glycosylase and then went through a first 18-cycle PCR with the universal primers M1SS and BC2_uni_R. Concerning the study's data processing: For normalization, 1 million high-quality reads, each with a distinct molecular identifier, were randomly selected from each sample. Instead of being binned into consensus sequences, reads with shared molecular identifiers were discarded. MiTCR, with a Q25 quality threshold and the strictest error-elimination algorithm, was used for CDR3 identification, clonotype clustering and error correction. A nonparametric unseen species model using Euler transformation provided a lower-bound estimate of total TCR beta diversity. The public reads were run again by TCRdb, first through fastp at Q25 and then through MiXCR, and only productive beta chains were kept. Each entry is one CDR3 protein sequence, shown with its most common DNA and genes. The V and J calls, along with clone size, are taken from TCRdb and not from the paper's own processing. For this sample there are approximately 780,000 distinct CDR3 sequences; around a quarter appear just once. Of the sample, about 2.9% is held by the ten largest clones.

Beyond this particular receptor, the publication reports: A strong correlation was found between observed TCR beta diversity and the percentage of naive T cells measured by flow cytometry. Compared with the aged group, the long-lived group had more naive CD4+ T cells, fewer expanded clones and increased TCR diversity, suggesting age selection. Estimates of total diversity based on one million sequenced T cells were considered lower bounds and underestimates. Since profiling was done on bulk unsorted PBMCs, naive and antigen-experienced compartments could not be conclusively compared. Because donor CMV infection status was unknown, age-related changes in expanded clonotypes were potentially confounded. As age increased, observed TCR beta diversity per million T cells dropped in a roughly linear way, and a significant reduction was already evident by age 40.

This sample was shared with a second study, whose subject was T cells of mothers and their children. The second study's authors report: Nine systemically healthy Caucasian individuals served as donors, namely three mothers together with their six children. cDNA synthesis used all of the extracted RNA, with about 1.5 ug of RNA in each 15 ul reaction. Sample barcodes and 2-4 random nucleotides were added via the M1S primer in the second PCR. Over 9.5 million TCR beta CDR3 reads were obtained for each mother, and about 3 million reads were obtained for each child. Thymic selection similarly shapes TCR recombination output in related and unrelated pairs, with minor effect from inherited differences. Normalized repertoire overlap was always slightly but never significantly higher in related than unrelated mother-child pairs. Persistent microchimeric T cell clones were not detected, at a sensitivity of roughly 100 clones per million clonotypes. To look for features that set related mother-child pairs apart from unrelated individuals, the researchers ran deep NGS to compare the TCR beta repertoires of mothers and children. The mean age was roughly 40 +/- 4 years for the mothers and about 10 +/- 4 years for the children. After adapter ligation with NEBNext reagents, the libraries were sequenced on Illumina HiSeq 2000 with 100+100 nt paired-end reads. Mother and child libraries were prepared a month apart and sequenced in separate runs to prevent cross-contamination. Between roughly 500,000 and 2,100,000 distinct TCR beta clonotypes were identified per donor. Naive TCR beta clonotypes were estimated from low-frequency clonotypes matched to each donor's FACS-determined naive share, without sorting.

The sequence is built from TRBV6-5 and TRBJ2-3, with the D gene uncertain. Sequencing was done on a sample of blood. This clonotype originated in a boy aged 10-17 years in good health. The CDR3 protein sequence reads: CASSYSTSTDTQYF. The DNA reads as follows: TGTGCCAGCAGTTACTCCACTAGCACAGATACGCAGTATTTT.